A single sample is the source of the 18 T cell receptor beta chains below, sequenced in a study of Graves' ophthalmopathy and Graves' hyperthyroidism (dated by TCRdb to 2016 to 2019). Sequencing took place on an Illumina HiSeq 2000. TCR beta CDR3 regions were amplified from RNA transcripts for repertoire sequencing. A first-round RT-PCR used HTBI primers with the Qiagen OneStep RT-PCR kit, followed by a second-round multiplex PCR, size selection and purification. TCRdb itself trimmed the public reads at Q25 with fastp, ran MiXCR and retained productive beta chains. Rows are combined by CDR3 protein, so each entry shows the most common genes and DNA. Across this sample there are approximately 480,000 distinct CDR3 sequences, with about an eighth seen only once. The ten largest make up 8% to 10% of the sample. The specimen was blood. These receptors were taken from a woman aged 25 to 45 with Graves' ophthalmopathy. Donor details come from another sample of the same person, matched by shared clones.

This clonotype was observed at least ten times. V gene TRBV2 combines with J gene TRBJ2-1; 9 positions agree with TRBD2. J lost 3 bases, V lost 7 bases, and 4 bases had no gene match. The CDR3 is 14 amino acids. Germline lookup yields CDR1 SNHLY and CDR2 FYNNEI. Written as DNA, the CDR3 is TGTGCCAGCACTATTAGCGGGAGCTACAATGAGCAGTTCTTC. It is translated as CASTISGSYNEQFF.

The rearrangement links TRBV20-1 to TRBJ2-7, with TRBD1 matching over 8 bases. V lost 6 bases to trimming and J lost 0 bases; unmatched junction nucleotides: 10. Germline values: CDR1 DFQATT, CDR2 SNEGSKA (reference sequence). The CDR3 loop spans 15 amino acids. CDR3 amino acids: CSARPTGALSYEQYF. The DNA for the CDR3 is TGCAGTGCCAGGCCGACAGGGGCCCTCTCCTACGAGCAGTACTTC.

This clonotype has at least ten counts. The rearrangement uses TRBV12-3 or TRBV12-4 and TRBJ2-3, with 13 bases identical to TRBD2. The CDR3 length is 16 residues. The ends lost 3 bases at V and 9 bases at J; junction bases unmatched: 9. The CDR3 region has the DNA TGTGCCAGCAGTTTTAAACTAGCGGGGGGGCGACACACGCAGTATTTT. It specifies CASSFKLAGGRHTQYF.

This clonotype appeared many times. V is TRBV6-5 and J is TRBJ1-2, with TRBD1 matching over 7 bases. After removal of 6 bases from V and 8 bases from J, the junction contained 15 bases not matched to a gene. The germline CDR1 and CDR2 sequences are MNHEY and SVGAGI. The CDR3 covers 15 residues. The CDR3 coding sequence is TGTGCCAGCAGCAGAGGGGGCAGGGCAGGATCCGGCTACACCTTC. Protein sequence: CASSRGGRAGSGYTF.

The chain employs TRBV4-1 and TRBJ2-2; 16 bases fit TRBD2. The CDR3 is 18 residues long. With V trimmed by 4 bases and J by 3 bases, 5 bases remained unmatched. Per the germline V gene, CDR1 is MGHRA and CDR2 is YSYEKL. The CDR3, as DNA: TGCGCCAGCAGCCCCTTGGGACTAGCGGGAGGGTACACCGGGGAGCTGTTTTTT. It is translated as CASSPLGLAGGYTGELFF.

The table lists this clonotype with many counts. The chain joins TRBV19 to TRBJ2-7, with D possibly being TRBD1 (5 bases). CDR1 LNHDA and CDR2 SQIVND come from the germline V gene (reference sequence). V lost 4 bases, J lost 3 bases, and 10 bases lay in between. The CDR3 runs to 13 residues. CDR3 in amino acids: CASSNQGGYEQYF. DNA for the CDR3: TGTGCCAGTAGTAACCAGGGTGGCTACGAGCAGTACTTC. Filled out from reference TRBV19 and TRBJ2-7, the complete variable domain reads DGGITQSPKYLFRKEGQNVTLSCEQNLNHDAMYWYRQDPGQGLRLIYYSQIVNDFQKGDIAEGYSVSREKKESFPLTVTSAQKNPTAFYLCASSNQGGYEQYFGPGTRLTVT.

This clonotype appeared many times. This chain connects TRBV11-2 to TRBJ1-3; possibly TRBD1 for D (5 bases). Trimming cost V 0 bases and J 0 bases, with 9 bases left between them. Germline V lookup: CDR1 SGHAT, CDR2 FQNNGV. The CDR3 has 16 residues. CDR3 in DNA: TGTGCCAGCAGCTTAGATTGGGACTACTCTGGAAACACCATATATTTT. Its translation: CASSLDWDYSGNTIYF.

The chain joins TRBV6-1 to TRBJ1-5, with a tentative D call TRBD1 (5 bases). CDR1 is MNHNS and CDR2 is SASEGT in the germline V gene. This CDR3 has 15 residues. The ends were cut back, 5 bases at V and 0 bases at J, with 11 bases in the middle. In DNA form, the CDR3 reads TGTGCCAGCAGTAAACAGGAGCATAGCAATCAGCCCCAGCATTTT. Translated, it gives CASSKQEHSNQPQHF.

The chain is built from TRBV18 and TRBJ2-7; 10 bases agree with TRBD2. V trimming: 5 bases; J trimming: 4 bases; junction bases outside the gene matches: 8. The CDR3 length is 15 residues. Germline values: CDR1 KGHSH, CDR2 LQKENI. CDR3 sequence (DNA): TGTGCCAGCTCATCCCGAGCGGGAGGGCCTTACGAGCAGTACTTC. It yields the protein CASSSRAGGPYEQYF.

This clonotype was recorded at least ten times. The chain links TRBV30 to TRBJ1-1, with TRBD1 as a possible D gene (5 bases). Germline CDR1 reads GTSNPN; CDR2 reads SVGIG (reference sequence). V shed 0 bases and J shed 0 bases, with 11 bases lying between them. The CDR3 extends over 15 amino acids. DNA of the CDR3: TGTGCCTGGAGTGTACGTCGACAGATGAACACTGAAGCTTTCTTT. It translates to CAWSVRRQMNTEAFF.

In this sample, this clonotype turned up many times. V gene TRBV7-3 combines with J gene TRBJ1-1; D is ambiguous. Trimming shortened V by 0 bases and J by 0 bases, and 8 bases separated the two germline ends. Germline CDR1 SGHTA, CDR2 FQGTGA. The CDR3 contains 15 residues. DNA for the CDR3: TGTGCCAGCAGCTTAACTGCAGCCATGAACACTGAAGCTTTCTTT. Its protein product is CASSLTAAMNTEAFF.

This clonotype was seen repeatedly, ten times or more. The rearrangement uses TRBV7-8 and TRBJ2-3; D may be TRBD1 (6 bases). The V end lost 2 bases, the J end lost 3 bases, and 21 bases lay between the germline ends. The CDR3 is made up of 18 amino acids. The V gene's germline CDR1 is SGHVS and CDR2 FQNEAQ. The CDR3 DNA reads as TGTGCCAGCAGCTTACTAGGGGGAGCTAGGTTCAGAACAGATACGCAGTATTTT. This sequence encodes CASSLLGGARFRTDTQYF.

This clonotype was observed at least ten times. This CDR3 is CASSSGAGNYGYTF. In nucleotides, the CDR3 is TGTGCCAGCAGTTCAGGCGCGGGTAACTATGGCTACACCTTC. The rearrangement joins TRBV28 to TRBJ1-2, with D unclear. The CDR3 length is 14 residues. CDR1 and CDR2 from the germline V gene are MDHEN and SYDVKM. The V gene lost 4 bases and the J gene lost 1 base, with 10 bases spanning the gap.

This clonotype was seen at least ten times. The CDR3: CASSPGIRGLEAFF. Here the CDR3 DNA reads TGTGCCAGCAGTCCGGGGATCAGGGGCCTTGAAGCTTTCTTT. The V call is TRBV27, the J call TRBJ1-1, with D possibly being TRBD1 (6 bases). The CDR3 has 14 residues. CDR1 is MNHEY and CDR2 is SMNVEV in the germline V gene (reference sequence). Trimming stripped 5 bases from V and 7 bases from J, with 17 bases between.

This clonotype was detected only a few times. This rearrangement joins TRBV9 to TRBJ1-1; a possible D gene is TRBD1 (5 bases). Germline V CDR1 and CDR2: SGDLS, YYNGEE. The V end lost 3 bases, the J end lost 0 bases, and 21 bases lay between the germline ends. The CDR3 loop spans 18 amino acids. CDR3 coding DNA: TGTGCCAGCAGCGGCGGGAGTGGGGACCGGCCTCTGAACACTGAAGCTTTCTTT. Translation: CASSGGSGDRPLNTEAFF.

There are many counts of this clonotype. The chain employs TRBV6-5 and TRBJ1-2; TRBD1 might be the D (5 bases). Trimming removed 10 bases from V and 2 bases from J, with 20 bases in between. Germline lookup yields CDR1 MNHEY and CDR2 SVGAGI. The CDR3 runs 15 residues. CDR3 residues: CATGRGSSENYGYTF. In DNA, the CDR3 is TGTGCCACCGGCCGGGGGTCTAGCGAGAACTATGGCTACACCTTC.

This sequence joins TRBV12-3 or TRBV12-4 and TRBJ1-2; D not certain. The CDR3 is made up of 13 amino acids. The germline V and J ends were trimmed by 3 bases and 2 bases, with 7 bases remaining between them. CDR3 in amino acids: CASSFSENYGYTF. The CDR3 region has the DNA TGTGCCAGCAGTTTTAGCGAAAACTATGGCTACACCTTC.

This clonotype was found many times. J is TRBJ2-5 and V is TRBV6-1; 11 nucleotides align to TRBD1. The germline CDR1 and CDR2 sequences are MNHNS and SASEGT. CDR3 length: 19 residues. Trimming took 1 base from V and 5 from J; bases not matched to a gene: 15. The CDR3 coding sequence is TGTGCCAGCAGTGAAGTTCGGAGTGGGACAGGGGGTTCGTGGGAGACCCAGTACTTC. It specifies CASSEVRSGTGGSWETQYF.